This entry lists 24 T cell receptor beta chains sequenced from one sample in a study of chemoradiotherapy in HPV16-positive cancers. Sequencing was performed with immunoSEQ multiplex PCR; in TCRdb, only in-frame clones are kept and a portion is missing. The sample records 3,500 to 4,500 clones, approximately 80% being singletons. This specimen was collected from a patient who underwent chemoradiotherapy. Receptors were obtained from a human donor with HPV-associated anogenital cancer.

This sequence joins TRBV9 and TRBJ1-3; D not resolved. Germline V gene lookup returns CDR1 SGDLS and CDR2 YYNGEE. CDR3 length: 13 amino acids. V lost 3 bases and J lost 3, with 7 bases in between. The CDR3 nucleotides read TGTGCCAGCAGCGGCTTAGGTGGAAACACCATATATTTT. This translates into CASSGLGGNTIYF. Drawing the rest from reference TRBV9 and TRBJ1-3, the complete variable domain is DSGVTQTPKHLITATGQRVTLRCSPRSGDLSVYWYQQSLDQGLQFLIQYYNGEERAKGNILERFSAQQFPDLHSELNLSSLELGDSALYFCASSGLGGNTIYFGEGSWLTVV.

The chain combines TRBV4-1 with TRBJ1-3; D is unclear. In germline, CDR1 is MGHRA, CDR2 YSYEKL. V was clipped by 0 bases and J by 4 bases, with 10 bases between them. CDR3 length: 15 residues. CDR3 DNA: TGCGCCAGCAGCCAAGATACCACCCCGGGAAACACCATATATTTT. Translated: CASSQDTTPGNTIYF.

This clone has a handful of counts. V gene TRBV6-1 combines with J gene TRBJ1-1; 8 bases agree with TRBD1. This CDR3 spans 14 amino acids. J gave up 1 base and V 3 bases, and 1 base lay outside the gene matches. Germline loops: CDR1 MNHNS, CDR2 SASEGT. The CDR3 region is CASSEGQENTEAFF. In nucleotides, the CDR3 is TGTGCCAGCAGTGAGGGACAGGAGAACACTGAAGCTTTCTTT.

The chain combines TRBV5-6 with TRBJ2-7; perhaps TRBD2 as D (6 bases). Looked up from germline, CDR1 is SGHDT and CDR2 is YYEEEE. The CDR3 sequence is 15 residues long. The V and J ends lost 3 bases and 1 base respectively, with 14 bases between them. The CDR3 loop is CASSYIGTPSYEQYF. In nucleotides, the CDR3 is TGTGCCAGCAGCTATATAGGGACTCCGTCCTACGAGCAGTACTTC.

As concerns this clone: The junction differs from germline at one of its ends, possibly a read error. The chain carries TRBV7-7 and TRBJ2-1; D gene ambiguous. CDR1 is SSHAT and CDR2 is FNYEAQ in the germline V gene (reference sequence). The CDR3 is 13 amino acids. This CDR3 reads CASSLTPNNEQFF. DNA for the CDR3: TGTGCTAGCAGCTTAACTCCCAACAATGAGCAGTTCTTC.

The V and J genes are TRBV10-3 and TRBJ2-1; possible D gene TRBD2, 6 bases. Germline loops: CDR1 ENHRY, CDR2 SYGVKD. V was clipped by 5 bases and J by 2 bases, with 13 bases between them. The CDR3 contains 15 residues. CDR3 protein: CAISSSDPPYNEQFF. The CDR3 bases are TGTGCCATCAGTTCTAGCGACCCCCCCTACAATGAGCAGTTCTTC.

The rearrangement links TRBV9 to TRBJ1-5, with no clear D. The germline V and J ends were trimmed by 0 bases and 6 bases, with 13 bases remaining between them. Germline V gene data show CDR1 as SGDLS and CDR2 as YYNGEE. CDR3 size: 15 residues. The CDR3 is CASSVEEELSQPQHF. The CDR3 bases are TGTGCCAGCAGCGTAGAGGAGGAATTATCTCAGCCCCAGCATTTT.

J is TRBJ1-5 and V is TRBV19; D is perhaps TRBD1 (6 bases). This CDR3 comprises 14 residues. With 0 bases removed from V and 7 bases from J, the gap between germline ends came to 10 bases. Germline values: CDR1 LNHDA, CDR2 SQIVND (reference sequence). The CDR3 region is CASSIEEGGQPQHF. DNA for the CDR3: TGTGCCAGTAGTATAGAGGAGGGGGGACAGCCCCAGCATTTT.

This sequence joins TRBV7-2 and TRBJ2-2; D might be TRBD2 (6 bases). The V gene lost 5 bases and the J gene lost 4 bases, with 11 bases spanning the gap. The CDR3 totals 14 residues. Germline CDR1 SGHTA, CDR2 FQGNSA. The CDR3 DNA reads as TGTGCCAGCAGCCCGGAGCGGGTCACCGGGGAGCTGTTTTTT. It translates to CASSPERVTGELFF.

CDR3 in DNA: TGCGCCAGCAGCCTAACCCTAGGGGAGCTTGTTTTCTTT. It encodes CASSLTLGELVFF. The chain has TRBV4-1 and TRBJ1-1; tentative D call: TRBD1 (5 bases). From germline, CDR1 is MGHRA and CDR2 YSYEKL. CDR3 length: 13 residues. Trimming cost V 4 bases and J 13 bases, with 19 bases left between them.

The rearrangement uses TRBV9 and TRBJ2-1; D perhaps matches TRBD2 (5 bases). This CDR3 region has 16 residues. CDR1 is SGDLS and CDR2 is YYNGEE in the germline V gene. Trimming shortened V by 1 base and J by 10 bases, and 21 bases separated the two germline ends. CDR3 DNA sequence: TGTGCCAGCAGCGTAATCAGCGGAAGGATTAAGAGCGAGCAGTTCTTC. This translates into CASSVISGRIKSEQFF. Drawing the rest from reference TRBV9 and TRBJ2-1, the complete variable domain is DSGVTQTPKHLITATGQRVTLRCSPRSGDLSVYWYQQSLDQGLQFLIQYYNGEERAKGNILERFSAQQFPDLHSELNLSSLELGDSALYFCASSVISGRIKSEQFFGPGTRLTVL.

The CDR3 DNA sequence: TGCGCCAGCAGCTTGGGGACTAGCGGGGGTGAGCAGTTCTTC. It is translated as CASSLGTSGGEQFF. The chain has TRBV5-1 and TRBJ2-1, with 13 bases identical to TRBD2. The CDR3 extends over 14 amino acids. With V trimmed by 0 bases and J by 9 bases, 0 bases remained unmatched. Germline values: CDR1 SGHRS, CDR2 YFSETQ. The full variable domain, rest sourced from reference TRBV5-1 and TRBJ2-1, is KAGVTQTPRYLIKTRGQQVTLSCSPISGHRSVSWYQQTPGQGLQFLFEYFSETQRNKGNFPGRFSGRQFSNSRSEMNVSTLELGDSALYLCASSLGTSGGEQFFGPGTRLTVL.

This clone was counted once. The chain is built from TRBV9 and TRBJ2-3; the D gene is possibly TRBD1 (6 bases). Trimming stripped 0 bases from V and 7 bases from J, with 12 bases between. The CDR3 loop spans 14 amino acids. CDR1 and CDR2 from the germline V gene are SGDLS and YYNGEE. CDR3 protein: CASSVDRERNTQYF. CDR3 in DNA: TGTGCCAGCAGCGTAGACAGGGAGAGGAATACGCAGTATTTT.

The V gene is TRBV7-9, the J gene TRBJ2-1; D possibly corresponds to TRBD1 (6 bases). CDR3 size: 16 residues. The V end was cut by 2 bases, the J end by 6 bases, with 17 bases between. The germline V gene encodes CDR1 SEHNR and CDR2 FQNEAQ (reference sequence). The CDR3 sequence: CASSLRGGGAVNEQFF. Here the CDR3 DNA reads TGTGCCAGCAGCTTACGGGGTGGGGGCGCCGTCAATGAGCAGTTCTTC. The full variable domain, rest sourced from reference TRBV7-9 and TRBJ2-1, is DTGVSQNPRHKITKRGQNVTFRCDPISEHNRLYWYRQTLGQGPEFLTYFQNEAQLEKSRLLSDRFSAERPKGSFSTLEIQRTEQGDSAMYLCASSLRGGGAVNEQFFGPGTRLTVL.

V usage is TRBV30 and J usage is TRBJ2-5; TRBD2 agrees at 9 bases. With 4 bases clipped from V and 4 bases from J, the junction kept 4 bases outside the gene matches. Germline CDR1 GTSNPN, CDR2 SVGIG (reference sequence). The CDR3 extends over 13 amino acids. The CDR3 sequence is CAWTPSGTETQYF. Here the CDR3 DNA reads TGTGCCTGGACCCCTAGCGGGACAGAGACCCAGTACTTC.

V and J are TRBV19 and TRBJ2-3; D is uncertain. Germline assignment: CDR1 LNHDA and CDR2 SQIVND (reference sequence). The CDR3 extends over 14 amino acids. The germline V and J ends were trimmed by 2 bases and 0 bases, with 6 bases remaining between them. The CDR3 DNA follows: TGTGCCAGTAGTATAATCCCGAGCACAGATACGCAGTATTTT. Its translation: CASSIIPSTDTQYF.

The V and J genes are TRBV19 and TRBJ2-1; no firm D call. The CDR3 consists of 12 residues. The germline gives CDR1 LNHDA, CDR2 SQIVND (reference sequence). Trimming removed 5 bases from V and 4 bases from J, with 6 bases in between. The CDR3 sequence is CASSLDYNEQFF. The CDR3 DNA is TGTGCCAGTAGTTTGGATTACAATGAGCAGTTCTTC.

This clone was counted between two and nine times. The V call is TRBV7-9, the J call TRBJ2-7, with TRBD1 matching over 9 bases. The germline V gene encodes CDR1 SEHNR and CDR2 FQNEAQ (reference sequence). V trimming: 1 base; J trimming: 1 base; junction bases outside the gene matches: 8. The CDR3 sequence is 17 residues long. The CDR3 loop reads CASSLEGQGLGSYEQYF. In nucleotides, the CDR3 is TGTGCCAGCAGCTTAGAGGGACAGGGTTTGGGGTCCTACGAGCAGTACTTC.

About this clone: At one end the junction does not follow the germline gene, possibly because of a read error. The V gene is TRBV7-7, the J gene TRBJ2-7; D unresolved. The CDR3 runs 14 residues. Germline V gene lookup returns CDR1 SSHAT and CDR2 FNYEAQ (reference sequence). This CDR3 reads CASSLSDNSYEQYF. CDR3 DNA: TGTGCTAGCAGCTTAAGCGACAACTCCTACGAGCAGTACTTC.

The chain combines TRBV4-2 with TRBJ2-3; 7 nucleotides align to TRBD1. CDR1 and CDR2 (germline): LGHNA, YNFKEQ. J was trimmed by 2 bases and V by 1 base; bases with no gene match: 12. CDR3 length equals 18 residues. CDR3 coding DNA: TGTGCCAGCAGCCAAGGAGTAGGGGGCGGAACAGACACAGATACGCAGTATTTT. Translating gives CASSQGVGGGTDTDTQYF.

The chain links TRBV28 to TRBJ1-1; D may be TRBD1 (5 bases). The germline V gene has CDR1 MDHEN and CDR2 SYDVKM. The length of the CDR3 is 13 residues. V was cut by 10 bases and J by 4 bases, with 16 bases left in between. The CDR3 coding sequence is TGTGCCACCGCACAAGGGGCGACCACTGAAGCTTTCTTT. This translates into CATAQGATTEAFF.

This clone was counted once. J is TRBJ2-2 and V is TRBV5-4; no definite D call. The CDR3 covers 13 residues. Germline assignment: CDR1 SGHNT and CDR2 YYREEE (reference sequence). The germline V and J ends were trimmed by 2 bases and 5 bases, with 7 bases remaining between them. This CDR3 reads CASSFRGTGELFF. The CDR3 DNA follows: TGTGCCAGCAGCTTTCGAGGTACCGGGGAGCTGTTTTTT.

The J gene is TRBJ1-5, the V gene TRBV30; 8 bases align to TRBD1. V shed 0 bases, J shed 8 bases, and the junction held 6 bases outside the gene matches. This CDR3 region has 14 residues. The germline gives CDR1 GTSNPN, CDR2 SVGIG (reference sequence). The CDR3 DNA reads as TGTGCCTGGAGTGTAGGACAGGGAGGTGAGCCCCAGCATTTT. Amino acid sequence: CAWSVGQGGEPQHF.

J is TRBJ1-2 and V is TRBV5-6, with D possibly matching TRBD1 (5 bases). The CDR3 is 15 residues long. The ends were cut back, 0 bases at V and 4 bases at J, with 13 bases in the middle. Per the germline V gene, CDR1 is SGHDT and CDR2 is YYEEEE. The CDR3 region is CASSLVSSQGYGYTF. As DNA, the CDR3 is TGTGCCAGCAGCTTGGTTTCCAGCCAGGGCTATGGCTACACCTTC.